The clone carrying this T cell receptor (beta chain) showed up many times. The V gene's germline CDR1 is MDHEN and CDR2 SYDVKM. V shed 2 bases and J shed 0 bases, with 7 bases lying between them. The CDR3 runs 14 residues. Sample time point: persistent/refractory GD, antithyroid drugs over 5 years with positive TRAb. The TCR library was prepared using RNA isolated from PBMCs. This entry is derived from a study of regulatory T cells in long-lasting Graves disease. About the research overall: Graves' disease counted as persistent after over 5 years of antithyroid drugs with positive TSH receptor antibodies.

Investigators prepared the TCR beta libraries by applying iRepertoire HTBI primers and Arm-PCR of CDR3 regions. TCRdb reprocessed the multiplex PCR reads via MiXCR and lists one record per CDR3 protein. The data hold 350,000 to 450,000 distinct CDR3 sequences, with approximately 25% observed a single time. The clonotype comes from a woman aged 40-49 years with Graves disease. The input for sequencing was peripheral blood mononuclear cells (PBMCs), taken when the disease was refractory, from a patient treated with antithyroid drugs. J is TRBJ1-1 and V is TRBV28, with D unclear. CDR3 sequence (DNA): TGTGCCAGCAGTTTACCAGAGTTGAACACTGAAGCTTTCTTT. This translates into CASSLPELNTEAFF. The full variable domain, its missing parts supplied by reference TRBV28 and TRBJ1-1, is DVKVTQSSRYLVKRTGEKVFLECVQDMDHENMFWYRQDPGLGLRLIYFSYDVKMKEKGDIPEGYSVSREKKERFSLILESASTNQTSMYLCASSLPELNTEAFFGQGTRLTVV.